These 15 T cell receptor beta chains originate from one sample sequenced in a study of identical twins. One entry per CDR3 protein, called by TCRdb with MiXCR from the 5' RACE reads. The sample lists about 890,000 distinct CDR3 sequences, about 12% seen once, with about 1.6% in the top ten. The sample was also reused in another study, on yellow fever vaccine responses in identical twins.

Sequences were obtained from PBMCs. These receptors came from a woman between 18 and 29 years old in good health.

J is TRBJ2-2 and V is TRBV13, with 7 bases fitting TRBD1. Trimming cost V 4 bases and J 2 bases; bases outside gene matches: 4. The CDR3 runs to 15 residues. Germline V gives CDR1 PRHDT, CDR2 FYEKMQ (reference sequence). The CDR3 bases are TGTGCCAGCAGCTACCGACAGGGTAACACCGGGGAGCTGTTTTTT. This gives the protein CASSYRQGNTGELFF. Full variable domain (outside the CDR3, taken from reference TRBV13 and TRBJ2-2): AAGVIQSPRHLIKEKRETATLKCYPIPRHDTVYWYQQGPGQDPQFLISFYEKMQSDKGSIPDRFSAQQFSDYHSELNMSSLELGDSALYFCASSYRQGNTGELFFGEGSRLTVL.

The V and J genes are TRBV3-1 and TRBJ2-7; D may be TRBD1 (6 bases). This CDR3 region has 15 residues. Germline V CDR1 and CDR2: LGHDT, YNNKEL (reference sequence). V was trimmed by 0 bases and J by 2 bases, leaving 11 bases between them. The CDR3 nucleotides are TGTGCCAGCAGCCAAGAGGCCAGGGGAACCTACGAGCAGTACTTC. Translating it yields CASSQEARGTYEQYF.

This clonotype was observed a few times. The rearrangement joins TRBV10-3 to TRBJ2-3; 9 bases align to TRBD2. Germline V CDR1 and CDR2: ENHRY, SYGVKD. The CDR3 runs to 16 residues. V was clipped by 4 bases and J by 6 bases; unmatched bases: 11. The CDR3 DNA is TGTGCCATCAGTGCGTTCGCTCTAGCGGGACGGGATACGCAGTATTTT. As protein: CAISAFALAGRDTQYF.

Turning to this clonotype: Germline and junction disagree at one end, which may indicate a read error. This rearrangement joins TRBV20-1 to TRBJ2-5, with D possibly called TRBD1 or TRBD2 (5 bases each). Germline CDR1 and CDR2: DFQATT and SNEGSKA (reference sequence). The CDR3 has 13 residues. This chain's CDR3 is CSAQRGVQETHYF. The CDR3, as DNA: TGCAGTGCTCAGCGAGGGGTCCAAGAGACCCATTACTTC.

In this sample, this clonotype turned up many times. The J gene is TRBJ1-6, the V gene TRBV20-1; possibly TRBD1 for D (5 bases). Germline V gene lookup returns CDR1 DFQATT and CDR2 SNEGSKA (reference sequence). This CDR3 has 18 residues. V lost 3 bases to trimming and J lost 0 bases, with 18 bases between them. The CDR3 bases are TGCAGTGCTAGTAGTTCAGGGCTCATCAGCTCCTATAATTCACCCCTCCACTTT. Amino acids: CSASSSGLISSYNSPLHF.

The V call is TRBV13, the J call TRBJ2-1; TRBD2 matches at 9 bases. Trimming took 5 bases from V and 9 from J; bases not matched to a gene: 14. Germline CDR1 is PRHDT and CDR2 is FYEKMQ (reference sequence). The CDR3 extends over 16 amino acids. CDR3 DNA: TGTGCCAGCAGCAACCCCGCTAGCGGGATGGGTAGTGAGCAGTTCTTC. Its translation: CASSNPASGMGSEQFF.

The rearrangement links TRBV6-1 to TRBJ2-2; the D is unclear. Germline assignment: CDR1 MNHNS and CDR2 SASEGT. The CDR3 consists of 16 residues. With 7 bases removed from V and 0 bases from J, the gap between germline ends came to 15 bases. For the CDR3, the DNA is TGTGCCAGCAACCAGATCAGCGTACCGAACACCGGGGAGCTGTTTTTT. As protein: CASNQISVPNTGELFF.

This clonotype appeared a few times. This chain joins TRBV28 and TRBJ2-1; TRBD2 matches 15 bases. Germline CDR1 reads MDHEN; CDR2 reads SYDVKM. V lost 5 bases to trimming and J lost 4 bases; unmatched junction nucleotides: 18. The CDR3 has 21 residues. CDR3 region: CASSPTTGTSGGWGRYNEQFF. The CDR3 DNA sequence: TGTGCCAGCAGTCCAACCACCGGGACTAGCGGGGGGTGGGGCCGTTACAATGAGCAGTTCTTC.

The gene calls are TRBV5-5 and TRBJ2-3; 7 bases align to TRBD2. The CDR3 has 15 residues. The germline gives CDR1 SGHKS, CDR2 YYEKEE (reference sequence). V shed 4 bases and J 3 bases; nucleotides not matched to a gene: 8. CDR3 bases: TGTGCCAGCAGCAAACGTCCTAGCGGTACAGATACGCAGTATTTT. Protein: CASSKRPSGTDTQYF.

The rearrangement links TRBV6-1 to TRBJ2-2, with 8 positions matching TRBD1. Trimming removed 5 bases from V and 5 bases from J; junction bases left unmatched: 10. Germline CDR1 MNHNS, CDR2 SASEGT. The CDR3 extends over 16 amino acids. For the CDR3, the DNA is TGTGCCAGCAGTAAAGAGACAGGGGACGGAACCGGGGAGCTGTTTTTT. Translation: CASSKETGDGTGELFF.

This sequence joins TRBV5-1 and TRBJ2-7; the D gene is possibly TRBD1 (6 bases). This CDR3 region has 16 residues. The germline V gene encodes CDR1 SGHRS and CDR2 YFSETQ. Between the trimmed V and J ends, which lost 4 bases and 0 bases, there was a span of 17 bases. DNA of the CDR3: TGCGCCAGCAGCCTGATACCGGGACACAGCTCCTACGAGCAGTACTTC. Encoded protein: CASSLIPGHSSYEQYF. Full variable domain (rest looked up from reference TRBV5-1 and TRBJ2-7): KAGVTQTPRYLIKTRGQQVTLSCSPISGHRSVSWYQQTPGQGLQFLFEYFSETQRNKGNFPGRFSGRQFSNSRSEMNVSTLELGDSALYLCASSLIPGHSSYEQYFGPGTRLTVT.

Points on this clonotype: This may stem from a read error, because a much larger clone lies one nucleotide away. The chain joins TRBV12-3 or TRBV12-4 to TRBJ2-2; D perhaps matches TRBD2 (5 bases). CDR3 length equals 12 residues. Here the CDR3 reads CASRASSGELIF. The DNA of the CDR3 is TGTGCCAGCAGGGCCTCTTCCGGGGAGCTGATTTTT.

In its sample, this clonotype was seen many times. The DNA for the CDR3 is TGTGCCAGCAGTGAAGCAGCGGCGGGGACCTATGGCTACACCTTC. This translates into CASSEAAAGTYGYTF. This chain joins TRBV6-1 and TRBJ1-2, with a possible D match to TRBD1 (5 bases). The ends were cut back, 0 bases at V and 4 bases at J, with 12 bases in the middle. Germline V lookup: CDR1 MNHNS, CDR2 SASEGT. This CDR3 has 15 residues.

This clonotype came up many times. The chain is built from TRBV12-3 or TRBV12-4 and TRBJ1-3, with 7 positions matching TRBD1. Trimming took 6 bases from V and 4 from J; bases not matched to a gene: 9. The CDR3 extends over 15 amino acids. This CDR3 reads CASSDKRGQGNTIYF. The CDR3 nucleotides are TGTGCCAGCAGCGATAAACGGGGACAGGGAAACACCATATATTTT.

The V and J genes are TRBV7-9 and TRBJ1-6, with TRBD1 matching 11 bases. Unmatched junction bases numbered 5, after V lost 4 bases and J lost 6 bases. The CDR3 has 16 amino acids. In germline, CDR1 is SEHNR, CDR2 FQNEAQ (reference sequence). For the CDR3, the DNA is TGTGCCAGCAGCTCAACCGGGACAGGGGGTAATTCACCCCTCCACTTT. Amino acid sequence: CASSSTGTGGNSPLHF.